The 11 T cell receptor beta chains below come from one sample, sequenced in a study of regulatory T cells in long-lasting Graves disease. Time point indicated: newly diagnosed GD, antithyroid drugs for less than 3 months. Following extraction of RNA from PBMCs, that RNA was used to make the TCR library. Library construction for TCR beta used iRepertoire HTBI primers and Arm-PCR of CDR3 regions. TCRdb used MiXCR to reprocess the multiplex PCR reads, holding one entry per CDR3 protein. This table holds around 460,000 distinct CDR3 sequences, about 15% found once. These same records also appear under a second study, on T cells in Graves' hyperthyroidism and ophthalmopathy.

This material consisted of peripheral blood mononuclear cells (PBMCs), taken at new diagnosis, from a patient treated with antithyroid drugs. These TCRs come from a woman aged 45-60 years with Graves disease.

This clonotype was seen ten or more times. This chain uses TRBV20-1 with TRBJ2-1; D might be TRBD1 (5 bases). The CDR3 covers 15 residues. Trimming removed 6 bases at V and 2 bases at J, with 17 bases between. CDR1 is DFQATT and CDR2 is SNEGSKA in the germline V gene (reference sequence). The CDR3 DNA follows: TGCAGTGCGGGCAGGGCGGCGGAACCCTACAATGAGCAGTTCTTC. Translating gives CSAGRAAEPYNEQFF.

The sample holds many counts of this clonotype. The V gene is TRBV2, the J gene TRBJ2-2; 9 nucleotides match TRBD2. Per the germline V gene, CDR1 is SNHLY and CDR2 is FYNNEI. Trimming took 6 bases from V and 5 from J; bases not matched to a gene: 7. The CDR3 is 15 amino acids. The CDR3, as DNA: TGTGCCAGCAGGGTAGCGGGAGCTGATACCGGGGAGCTGTTTTTT. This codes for CASRVAGADTGELFF.

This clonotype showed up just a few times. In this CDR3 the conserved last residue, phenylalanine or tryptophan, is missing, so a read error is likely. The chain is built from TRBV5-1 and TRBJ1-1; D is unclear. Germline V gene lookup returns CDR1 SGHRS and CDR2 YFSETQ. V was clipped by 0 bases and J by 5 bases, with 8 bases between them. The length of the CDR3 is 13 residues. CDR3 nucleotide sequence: TGCGCCAGCAGCTTGGAGGGAGGTACTGAAGCTTTCCTT. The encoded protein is CASSLEGGTEAFL.

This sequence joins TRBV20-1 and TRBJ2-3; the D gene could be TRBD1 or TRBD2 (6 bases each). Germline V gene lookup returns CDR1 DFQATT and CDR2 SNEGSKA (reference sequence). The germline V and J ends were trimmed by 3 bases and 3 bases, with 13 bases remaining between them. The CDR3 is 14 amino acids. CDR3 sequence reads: CSASGGRSTDTQYF. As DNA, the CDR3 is TGCAGTGCTAGTGGGGGGCGAAGTACAGATACGCAGTATTTT.

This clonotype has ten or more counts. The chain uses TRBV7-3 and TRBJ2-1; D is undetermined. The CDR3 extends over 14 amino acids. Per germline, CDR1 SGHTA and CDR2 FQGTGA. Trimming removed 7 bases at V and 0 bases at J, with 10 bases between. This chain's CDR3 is CASKETGSYNEQFF. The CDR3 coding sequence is TGTGCCAGCAAGGAGACGGGCTCCTACAATGAGCAGTTCTTC.

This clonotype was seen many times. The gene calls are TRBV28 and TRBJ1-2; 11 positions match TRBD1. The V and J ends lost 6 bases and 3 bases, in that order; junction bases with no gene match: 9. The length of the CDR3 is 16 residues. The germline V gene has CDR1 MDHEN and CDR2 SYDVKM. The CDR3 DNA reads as TGTGCCAGCAGGGTATCAGGACAGGGGGCCCACTATGGCTACACCTTC. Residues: CASRVSGQGAHYGYTF.

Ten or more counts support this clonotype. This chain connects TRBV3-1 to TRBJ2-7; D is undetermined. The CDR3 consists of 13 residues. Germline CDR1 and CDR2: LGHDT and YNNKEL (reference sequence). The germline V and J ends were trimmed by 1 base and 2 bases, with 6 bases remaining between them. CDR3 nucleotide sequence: TGTGCCAGCAGCCAAGGTCTAGCCTACGAGCAGTACTTC. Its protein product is CASSQGLAYEQYF.

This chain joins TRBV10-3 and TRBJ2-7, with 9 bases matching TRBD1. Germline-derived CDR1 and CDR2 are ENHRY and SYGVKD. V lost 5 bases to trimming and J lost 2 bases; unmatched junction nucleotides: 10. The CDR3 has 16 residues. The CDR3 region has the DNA TGTGCCATCAGTTGGGACAGGGTAGAAGAGGCCTACGAGCAGTACTTC. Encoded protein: CAISWDRVEEAYEQYF.

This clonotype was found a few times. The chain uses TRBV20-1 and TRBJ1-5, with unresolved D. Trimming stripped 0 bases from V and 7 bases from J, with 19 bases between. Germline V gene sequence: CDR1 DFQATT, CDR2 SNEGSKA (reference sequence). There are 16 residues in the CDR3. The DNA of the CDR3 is TGCAGTGCTAGAGATGAGGGAGGAGTCGGTAGGCAGCCCCAGCATTTT. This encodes CSARDEGGVGRQPQHF.

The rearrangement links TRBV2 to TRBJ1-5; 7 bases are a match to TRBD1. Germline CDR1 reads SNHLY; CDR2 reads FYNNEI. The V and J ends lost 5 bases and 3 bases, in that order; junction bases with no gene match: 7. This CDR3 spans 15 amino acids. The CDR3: CASSQDRRFNQPQHF. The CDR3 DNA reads TGTGCCAGCAGTCAGGACAGGCGATTCAATCAGCCCCAGCATTTT.

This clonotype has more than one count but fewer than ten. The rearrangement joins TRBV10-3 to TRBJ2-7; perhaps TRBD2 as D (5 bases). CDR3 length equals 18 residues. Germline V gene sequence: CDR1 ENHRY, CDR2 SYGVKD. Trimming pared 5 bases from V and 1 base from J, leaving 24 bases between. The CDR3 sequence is CAISTPAFTSAFSYEQYF. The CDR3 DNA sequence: TGTGCCATCAGTACCCCCGCCTTTACTAGTGCATTTTCCTACGAGCAGTACTTC.